This entry lists 30 T cell receptor beta chains sequenced from one sample in a study of robustness of blood B and T cell sequencing. TCR beta repertoires were quantified from mRNA rather than genomic DNA. cDNA was made with a 5' template-switch oligo adding a universal priming site. Every cDNA molecule received a random 12-nucleotide UMI from the template-switch oligo. TCRdb reprocessed the PCR reads with MiXCR, giving one entry per CDR3 protein. The sample lists 3,000 to 4,000 distinct CDR3 sequences; 45% to 60% were seen once. Sequenced: peripheral blood. The receptor set was obtained from a human donor in good health.

The sample holds a few counts of this clonotype. V gene TRBV6-1 combines with J gene TRBJ2-3; 13 nucleotides match TRBD2. Looked up from germline, CDR1 is MNHNS and CDR2 is SASEGT. The J segment lost 0 bases and the V segment lost 6 bases, leaving 9 bases of the junction unmatched. The CDR3 sequence is 18 residues long. Here the CDR3 reads CASSQGLAGLPSTDTQYF. CDR3 in DNA: TGTGCCAGCAGCCAGGGACTAGCGGGGCTTCCTAGCACAGATACGCAGTATTTT.

This clonotype was seen only a few times. The V gene is TRBV27, the J gene TRBJ2-3, with 14 bases lining up with TRBD2. This CDR3 region has 18 residues. Germline CDR1 is MNHEY and CDR2 is SMNVEV (reference sequence). The V segment lost 5 bases and the J segment 2 bases; nucleotides outside the gene matches: 9. In DNA form, the CDR3 reads TGTGCCAGCAGTGGAGGACTAGCGGGGGGAGGTACCACAGATACGCAGTATTTT. Its protein is CASSGGLAGGGTTDTQYF.

The V call is TRBV15, the J call TRBJ2-1, with TRBD1 matching 11 bases. The V and J ends lost 0 bases and 4 bases, in that order; junction bases with no gene match: 8. Germline V gene data show CDR1 as LNHNV and CDR2 as YYDKDF (reference sequence). The CDR3 has 18 amino acids. The CDR3 protein is CATSREVPGTGGYNEQFF. CDR3 coding DNA: TGTGCCACCAGCAGAGAAGTCCCCGGGACAGGGGGATACAATGAGCAGTTCTTC.

This clonotype was observed a handful of times. V is TRBV10-3 and J is TRBJ1-2; a possible D gene is TRBD1 (5 bases). CDR3 length equals 14 residues. V was cut by 3 bases and J by 2 bases, with 10 bases left in between. The germline V gene encodes CDR1 ENHRY and CDR2 SYGVKD. The CDR3 is CAISDRDRNYGYTF. The CDR3 coding sequence is TGTGCCATCAGTGACAGAGACAGAAACTATGGCTACACCTTC.

This clonotype was seen only once. The chain links TRBV20-1 to TRBJ2-7, with D uncertain. The V end was cut by 2 bases, the J end by 5 bases, with 13 bases between. CDR3 length equals 13 residues. CDR1 is DFQATT and CDR2 is SNEGSKA in the germline V gene (reference sequence). The CDR3 bases are TGCAGTGCTAGAAGCCCTCTCGGCCACGAGCAGTACTTC. The encoded protein is CSARSPLGHEQYF.

V gene TRBV24-1 combines with J gene TRBJ1-1, with TRBD1 identical over 8 bases. Trimming at V came to 3 bases and at J to 3 bases, leaving 5 bases not matched to a gene. The CDR3 contains 15 residues. Germline V gene sequence: CDR1 KGHDR, CDR2 SFDVKD. DNA for the CDR3: TGTGCCACCAGTGATAATGGACAGGGAGACACTGAAGCTTTCTTT. Protein sequence: CATSDNGQGDTEAFF.

This clonotype showed up just a few times. V gene TRBV5-1 combines with J gene TRBJ1-1, with D perhaps matching TRBD1 (5 bases). Per the germline V gene, CDR1 is SGHRS and CDR2 is YFSETQ. Trimming removed 2 bases from V and 5 bases from J, with 13 bases in between. This CDR3 has 14 amino acids. DNA for the CDR3: TGCGCCAGCAGCTTCCTCCAGGGTCATACTGAAGCTTTCTTT. Amino acids: CASSFLQGHTEAFF.

The rearrangement uses TRBV20-1 and TRBJ1-6; perhaps TRBD1 as D (6 bases). V was trimmed by 2 bases and J by 5 bases, leaving 13 bases between them. CDR1 is DFQATT, CDR2 SNEGSKA, per germline (reference sequence). This CDR3 is built from 15 residues. CDR3 DNA: TGCAGTGCTAGACTCAGGGGAATGAATAATTCACCCCTCCACTTT. It codes for CSARLRGMNNSPLHF.

Note on this clonotype: Just one base apart from a much larger clone, this may be a read error. V usage is TRBV5-5 and J usage is TRBJ2-1; a weak D match, TRBD1 (5 bases). The CDR3 has 13 residues. CDR1 and CDR2 from the germline V gene are SGHKS and YYEKEE (reference sequence). CDR3 nucleotide sequence: TGTGGCAGCAGCCTCGACAGTTACAATGAGCAGTTCTTC. Protein: CGSSLDSYNEQFF.

The chain's CDR3 is CASSLMASSGANVLTF. CDR3 bases: TGTGCCAGCAGCTTAATGGCGAGCTCTGGGGCCAACGTCCTGACTTTC. The rearrangement uses TRBV7-3 and TRBJ2-6, with no clear D. The CDR3 is 16 residues long. Germline V gives CDR1 SGHTA, CDR2 FQGTGA. V lost 1 base and J 0 bases, leaving 7 bases between the germline ends.

This clonotype was picked up a small number of times. The chain couples TRBV5-1 to TRBJ2-7, with D unclear. The length of the CDR3 is 15 residues. The ends were cut back, 0 bases at V and 0 bases at J, with 10 bases in the middle. The V gene's germline CDR1 is SGHRS and CDR2 YFSETQ. In DNA form, the CDR3 reads TGCGCCAGCAGCTTGGCACCCGGGCGCTCCTACGAGCAGTACTTC. It specifies CASSLAPGRSYEQYF. Looking up the rest from reference TRBV5-1 and TRBJ2-7 gives the full variable domain: KAGVTQTPRYLIKTRGQQVTLSCSPISGHRSVSWYQQTPGQGLQFLFEYFSETQRNKGNFPGRFSGRQFSNSRSEMNVSTLELGDSALYLCASSLAPGRSYEQYFGPGTRLTVT.

The chain recombines TRBV24-1 with TRBJ2-2; D might be TRBD2 (5 bases). CDR1 is KGHDR, CDR2 SFDVKD, per germline. The germline V and J ends were trimmed by 7 bases and 0 bases, with 5 bases remaining between them. The length of the CDR3 is 13 residues. Written as DNA, the CDR3 is TGTGCCACCAGGGAGGCGAACACCGGGGAGCTGTTTTTT. It is translated as CATREANTGELFF.

The chain has TRBV12-3 or TRBV12-4 and TRBJ1-6; tentatively, D is TRBD1 (5 bases). Trimming removed 5 bases at V and 9 bases at J, with 20 bases between. This CDR3 has 16 amino acids. The CDR3 sequence is CASSPRQRGQFSPLHF. Here the CDR3 DNA reads TGTGCCAGCAGTCCCCGACAGCGAGGTCAATTTTCACCCCTCCACTTT.

This clonotype was detected a few times. The chain combines TRBV30 with TRBJ1-1, with a tentative D call TRBD1 (5 bases). Germline lookup yields CDR1 GTSNPN and CDR2 SVGIG (reference sequence). The germline V and J ends were trimmed by 7 bases and 5 bases, with 11 bases remaining between them. The CDR3 is 11 residues long. The CDR3 region has the DNA TGTGCCTCGGCAGGGCGAACTGAAGCTTTCTTT. Protein sequence: CASAGRTEAFF.

The chain joins TRBV20-1 to TRBJ2-3; D gene unclear. V was shortened by 5 bases and J by 0 bases, with 12 bases between the two germline ends. CDR1 is DFQATT and CDR2 is SNEGSKA in the germline V gene (reference sequence). There are 14 residues in the CDR3. CDR3 DNA sequence: TGCAGTGCTTCTTATGGGGAAAGCACAGATACGCAGTATTTT. Its translation is CSASYGESTDTQYF.

This chain connects TRBV11-3 to TRBJ1-6; D may be TRBD1 (5 bases). The germline V and J ends were trimmed by 5 bases and 8 bases, with 13 bases remaining between them. The CDR3 loop spans 14 amino acids. Germline assignment: CDR1 SGHNT and CDR2 YENEEA. The CDR3 nucleotides read TGTGCCAGCAGCCGCCTTGGGGGGGATTCACCCCTCCACTTT. This sequence encodes CASSRLGGDSPLHF.

The chain uses TRBV4-2 and TRBJ2-3; 7 bases fit TRBD2. The CDR3 length is 17 residues. Germline loops: CDR1 LGHNA, CDR2 YNFKEQ. V shed 4 bases and J 0 bases; nucleotides not matched to a gene: 10. This chain's CDR3 is CASSLSLAAHSTDTQYF. The CDR3 bases are TGTGCCAGCAGCCTGTCTCTAGCGGCCCATAGCACAGATACGCAGTATTTT.

The CDR3 protein is CASSLGEAGQPQHF. Here the CDR3 DNA reads TGTGCCAGCAGCTTAGGGGAGGCGGGTCAGCCCCAGCATTTT. This chain joins TRBV7-6 and TRBJ1-5, with unresolved D. The CDR3 loop spans 14 amino acids. The germline V gene has CDR1 SGHVS and CDR2 FNYEAQ. V lost 1 base and J lost 6, with 10 bases in between.

Regarding this clonotype: A read error may account for a junction end that differs from germline. J is TRBJ1-1 and V is TRBV7-7, with a possible D match to TRBD1 (5 bases). The CDR3 has 14 amino acids. Germline loops: CDR1 SSHAT, CDR2 FNYEAQ (reference sequence). This chain's CDR3 is CACSPIGTNTEAFF. For the CDR3, the DNA is TGTGCCTGCAGCCCCATAGGGACGAACACTGAAGCTTTCTTT.

The rearrangement joins TRBV5-6 to TRBJ1-2, with D perhaps matching TRBD1 (6 bases). This CDR3 contains 13 residues. From germline, CDR1 is SGHDT and CDR2 YYEEEE. Trimming took 6 bases from V and 4 from J, leaving 13 bases between them. This CDR3 reads CASKKTGTYGYTF. The CDR3 DNA reads TGTGCCAGCAAGAAGACAGGCACCTATGGCTACACCTTC.

The chain combines TRBV2 with TRBJ2-1; TRBD2 matches at 11 bases. The CDR3 runs 15 residues. The V and J ends lost 8 bases and 7 bases, in that order; junction bases with no gene match: 10. The germline V gene encodes CDR1 SNHLY and CDR2 FYNNEI. In nucleotides, the CDR3 is TGTGCCAGCGATATTAGCGGGGGGGCCGGTAATGAGCAGTTCTTC. It specifies CASDISGGAGNEQFF. Full variable domain (outside the CDR3, taken from reference TRBV2 and TRBJ2-1): EPEVTQTPSHQVTQMGQEVILRCVPISNHLYFYWYRQILGQKVEFLVSFYNNEISEKSEIFDDQFSVERPDGSNFTLKIRSTKLEDSAMYFCASDISGGAGNEQFFGPGTRLTVL.

The chain employs TRBV23-1 and TRBJ1-1; 7 bases are shared with TRBD1. TRBV23-1 is an ORF for which the function is uncertain. After removal of 8 bases from V and 1 base from J, the junction contained 10 bases not matched to a gene. The CDR3 loop spans 15 amino acids. DNA of the CDR3: TGCGCCAGCGTTTCTCCGGGACAGAGGAACACTGAAGCTTTCTTT. Amino acids: CASVSPGQRNTEAFF.

The CDR3 here is CASSHGDTDTQYF. CDR3 in DNA: TGTGCCAGCAGCCATGGGGACACAGATACGCAGTATTTT. The chain links TRBV5-5 to TRBJ2-3; D gene uncertain. The germline V and J ends were trimmed by 4 bases and 2 bases, with 8 bases remaining between them. The CDR3 extends over 13 amino acids. CDR1 SGHKS and CDR2 YYEKEE come from the germline V gene (reference sequence).

This clonotype turned up a few times. The J gene is TRBJ2-7, the V gene TRBV30; the D gene is possibly TRBD1 (6 bases). Germline V CDR1 and CDR2: GTSNPN, SVGIG (reference sequence). The CDR3 has 12 residues. V shed 3 bases and J shed 3 bases, with 9 bases lying between them. CDR3 protein: CAWRQGIYEQYF. CDR3 sequence (DNA): TGTGCCTGGAGGCAGGGGATCTACGAGCAGTACTTC. The full variable domain, its missing parts supplied by reference TRBV30 and TRBJ2-7, is SQTIHQWPATLVQPVGSPLSLECTVEGTSNPNLYWYRQAAGRGLQLLFYSVGIGQISSEVPQNLSASRPQDRQFILSSKKLLLSDSGFYLCAWRQGIYEQYFGPGTRLTVT.

This chain links TRBV3-1 with TRBJ1-1; D perhaps matches TRBD1 (5 bases). The CDR3 runs 12 residues. Germline V lookup: CDR1 LGHDT, CDR2 YNNKEL (reference sequence). Trimming took off 2 bases at V and 11 bases at J, with 12 bases between the two ends. CDR3 in amino acids: CASSQRGRGAFF. CDR3 coding DNA: TGTGCCAGCAGCCAACGGGGACGCGGGGCTTTCTTT.

The chain recombines TRBV20-1 with TRBJ2-1, with D tentatively TRBD1 (6 bases). From germline, CDR1 is DFQATT and CDR2 SNEGSKA (reference sequence). With 5 bases removed from V and 5 bases from J, the gap between germline ends came to 16 bases. This CDR3 is 14 amino acids long. The CDR3 protein is CSAAGAGVHNEQFF. The CDR3 region has the DNA TGCAGTGCTGCAGGAGCAGGGGTCCACAATGAGCAGTTCTTC.

The genes are TRBV20-1 and TRBJ2-3; 9 bases align to TRBD2. V gave up 0 bases and J gave up 4 bases; unmatched junction bases: 5. The CDR3 totals 15 residues. CDR1 is DFQATT and CDR2 is SNEGSKA in the germline V gene (reference sequence). CDR3 amino acids: CSARDSSGASDTQYF. The CDR3 DNA reads as TGCAGTGCTAGAGATTCTAGCGGGGCTTCAGATACGCAGTATTTT.

This sequence joins TRBV30 and TRBJ1-6; D is unclear. With 1 base removed from V and 3 bases from J, the gap between germline ends came to 4 bases. Germline-derived CDR1 and CDR2 are GTSNPN and SVGIG (reference sequence). This CDR3 is 13 amino acids long. In DNA form, the CDR3 reads TGTGCCTGGAGTGCGGACTATAATTCACCCCTCCACTTT. This translates into CAWSADYNSPLHF. Using reference TRBV30 and TRBJ1-6 for the parts outside the CDR3, the full variable domain is SQTIHQWPATLVQPVGSPLSLECTVEGTSNPNLYWYRQAAGRGLQLLFYSVGIGQISSEVPQNLSASRPQDRQFILSSKKLLLSDSGFYLCAWSADYNSPLHFGNGTRLTVT.

The chain links TRBV12-5 to TRBJ1-3; D is perhaps TRBD1 (5 bases). The CDR3 is made up of 16 amino acids. V was trimmed by 2 bases and J by 0 bases, leaving 11 bases between them. In germline, CDR1 is LGHNT, CDR2 FRNRAP. This CDR3 reads CASGLRSGGSGNTIYF. The CDR3 DNA follows: TGTGCTAGTGGTTTGAGGTCGGGGGGCTCTGGAAACACCATATATTTT.

The chain joins TRBV12-3 or TRBV12-4 to TRBJ1-6, with D hard to call. This CDR3 is 14 amino acids long. The V end lost 4 bases, the J end lost 10 bases, and 14 bases lay between the germline ends. Here the CDR3 reads CASSSLSFLSPLHF. CDR3 nucleotides: TGTGCCAGCAGTTCCTTATCGTTTTTGTCACCCCTCCACTTT.